This record looks at one TCR beta chain sequence and its context. What it binds is not known. The CDR3 length is 12 residues. V was pared by 6 bases and J by 2 bases, with 0 bases of the junction left unmatched. Per germline, CDR1 SNHLY and CDR2 FYNNEI. The data originate from a study of cytomegalovirus exposure and HLA in healthy donors. Study outcomes and limitations: The authors enumerated 150 to 200 TCR beta chains as linked to cytomegalovirus. Beyond CMV serostatus, there was no information to go on about immune exposure.

The PCR contained 60 Vbeta and 13 Jbeta primers. Repertoires were generated with immunoSEQ multiplex PCR, while TCRdb's copy carries only in-frame clones and drops some. The sample features approximately 180,000 clones, with around 6% in its top ten. This sequence was found in a man aged 25 to 40 in good health and CMV-seronegative. The chain uses TRBV2 and TRBJ2-7; 8 bases line up with TRBD1. Material: PBMCs. CDR3 nucleotides: TGTGCCAGCAGACAGGGGGCCTACGAGCAGTACTTC. Residues: CASRQGAYEQYF.